Listed here is a single T cell receptor (beta chain). TCRdb's copy holds only in-frame clones and misses some; the assay was immunoSEQ multiplex PCR. The repertoire consists of about 67,000 clones, with about nine tenths occurring once and the leading ten covering about 1.5%. This sample was taken from a study of T cell changes during pregnancy in multiple sclerosis. This receptor was identified in a female donor with multiple sclerosis, enrolled in a pregnancy study. Sequencing was performed on peripheral blood, taken in the third trimester of pregnancy.

The CDR3 loop reads CSVAGPGNTIYF. In nucleotides, the CDR3 is TGCAGCGTTGCAGGGCCCGGAAACACCATATATTTT. The chain has TRBV29-1 and TRBJ1-3; TRBD1 might be the D (5 bases). V dropped 4 bases and J dropped 4 bases, with 8 bases sitting between them. Germline CDR1 is SQVTM and CDR2 is ANQGSEA. The CDR3 contains 12 residues.